The 10 T cell receptor beta chains given below trace back to one sample, sequenced in a study of response to subunit inactivated influenza vaccine. TCRdb passed the RT-PCR reads through MiXCR, listing each CDR3 protein once. The sample carries approximately 700,000 distinct CDR3 sequences, approximately 14% recorded once. The source material was PBMCs from blood, sampled roughly 12 days after vaccination. The receptors were sampled from a man in his fifties or sixties who received an inactivated influenza vaccine.

This clonotype was counted only a few times. V gene TRBV3-1 combines with J gene TRBJ1-6; TRBD1 matches at 10 bases. Germline CDR1 LGHDT, CDR2 YNNKEL (reference sequence). V trimming: 3 bases; J trimming: 9 bases; junction bases outside the gene matches: 5. The CDR3 is 15 residues long. As DNA, the CDR3 is TGTGCCAGCAGCCACTTAGGGACAGGGGCTTCACCCCTCCACTTT. This translates into CASSHLGTGASPLHF.

The V and J genes are TRBV6-1 and TRBJ1-5; maybe TRBD1 (5 bases). The CDR3 is 16 residues long. V gave up 0 bases and J gave up 0 bases, with 9 bases separating them. Germline-derived CDR1 and CDR2 are MNHNS and SASEGT. CDR3 residues: CASSEATEYSNQPQHF. The CDR3 nucleotides read TGTGCCAGCAGTGAAGCGACAGAGTATAGCAATCAGCCCCAGCATTTT.

This clonotype was observed a few times. CDR3 region: CASSLPSIGNTGELFF. The CDR3 DNA follows: TGTGCCAGCAGTTTACCCTCTATAGGGAACACCGGGGAGCTGTTTTTT. This rearrangement joins TRBV28 to TRBJ2-2; D unclear. This CDR3 has 16 amino acids. CDR1 is MDHEN and CDR2 is SYDVKM in the germline V gene. Deletions cut 2 bases from V and 1 base from J, with 11 bases between.

J is TRBJ2-2 and V is TRBV7-9; D remains unclear. This CDR3 has 13 residues. V was cut by 5 bases and J by 6 bases, with 10 bases left in between. Germline loops: CDR1 SEHNR, CDR2 FQNEAQ (reference sequence). The CDR3 is CASSPSGPGELFF. In DNA form, the CDR3 reads TGTGCCAGCAGCCCCTCTGGCCCCGGGGAGCTGTTTTTT.

This clonotype was picked up a small number of times. The chain links TRBV7-6 to TRBJ2-2; no clear D. The CDR3 runs to 12 residues. V was shortened by 5 bases and J by 5 bases, with 6 bases between the two germline ends. The germline CDR1 and CDR2 sequences are SGHVS and FNYEAQ. The CDR3 nucleotides read TGTGCCAGCAGCCCTCTGACCGGGGAGCTGTTTTTT. Translating it yields CASSPLTGELFF.

This clonotype occurred a few times. This chain links TRBV5-1 with TRBJ1-1; D is undetermined. The germline V gene encodes CDR1 SGHRS and CDR2 YFSETQ. The CDR3 sequence is 14 residues long. Trimming took off 0 bases at V and 6 bases at J, with 12 bases between the two ends. DNA for the CDR3: TGCGCCAGCAGCTTGGTCGAGCTCCCCGCTGAAGCTTTCTTT. It codes for CASSLVELPAEAFF.

The sample holds a few counts of this clonotype. The V gene is TRBV6-2 or TRBV6-3, the J gene TRBJ1-2, with TRBD1 matching over 9 bases. The CDR3 covers 16 residues. Germline-derived CDR1 and CDR2 are MNHEY and SVGEGT. V trimming: 7 bases; J trimming: 4 bases; junction bases outside the gene matches: 13. The CDR3 DNA sequence: TGTGCCAGCACCCGAGACAGGGGGAAGCGAGGCTATGGCTACACCTTC. Translating it yields CASTRDRGKRGYGYTF.

This clonotype came up a few times. V is TRBV6-5 and J is TRBJ2-7; D might be TRBD2 (5 bases). Germline CDR1 reads MNHEY; CDR2 reads SVGAGI. The V end lost 6 bases, the J end lost 2 bases, and 14 bases lay between the germline ends. The CDR3 sequence is 14 residues long. The CDR3 DNA reads TGTGCCAGCAGCTACACGGGGTCCCCCTACGAGCAGTACTTC. The encoded protein is CASSYTGSPYEQYF.

The CDR3 coding sequence is TGTGCCAGCAGTCGTACTAGCCAGCGAGAGACCCAGTACTTC. Protein sequence: CASSRTSQRETQYF. The V gene is TRBV27, the J gene TRBJ2-5; D may be TRBD2 (6 bases). Germline lookup yields CDR1 MNHEY and CDR2 SMNVEV (reference sequence). The CDR3 runs 14 residues. V lost 5 bases to trimming and J lost 4 bases, with 14 bases between them.

This clonotype was seen a few times. This chain connects TRBV12-3 or TRBV12-4 to TRBJ2-3; 13 bases align to TRBD2. V shed 10 bases and J 4 bases; nucleotides not matched to a gene: 11. The CDR3 consists of 16 residues. This CDR3 is CATSAGLAGEADTQYF. CDR3 bases: TGTGCCACCTCAGCAGGACTAGCGGGAGAGGCAGATACGCAGTATTTT.